There are a few counts of the clone carrying this T cell receptor beta chain. Antigen specificity is unknown. These data originate in a study of cytomegalovirus exposure and HLA in healthy donors. Study results and caveats: Analyses of presence and absence presupposed an approximately uniform sequencing depth across donors. For most subjects, TCR beta sequences were reported to predict HLA-A and HLA-B alleles with accuracy. Researchers reported from a later analysis that most CMV-associated TCR beta chains appeared HLA-restricted.

PCR involved 60 Vbeta and 13 Jbeta primers. The method was immunoSEQ multiplex PCR; TCRdb's version includes in-frame clones alone and lacks a portion of them. This table holds about 140,000 clones, approximately 67% found once. This CDR3 is built from 16 residues. Trimming pared 1 base from V and 4 bases from J, leaving 14 bases between. The germline V gene has CDR1 SGHTA and CDR2 FQGNSA. V gene TRBV7-2 combines with J gene TRBJ1-5; D may be TRBD1 (5 bases). This receptor was obtained from a woman aged 60-70 years in good health and CMV-seronegative. The material sequenced was PBMCs. The CDR3: CASSLEAGLGNQPQHF. CDR3 sequence (DNA): TGTGCCAGCAGCTTAGAGGCAGGGTTAGGGAATCAGCCCCAGCATTTT.